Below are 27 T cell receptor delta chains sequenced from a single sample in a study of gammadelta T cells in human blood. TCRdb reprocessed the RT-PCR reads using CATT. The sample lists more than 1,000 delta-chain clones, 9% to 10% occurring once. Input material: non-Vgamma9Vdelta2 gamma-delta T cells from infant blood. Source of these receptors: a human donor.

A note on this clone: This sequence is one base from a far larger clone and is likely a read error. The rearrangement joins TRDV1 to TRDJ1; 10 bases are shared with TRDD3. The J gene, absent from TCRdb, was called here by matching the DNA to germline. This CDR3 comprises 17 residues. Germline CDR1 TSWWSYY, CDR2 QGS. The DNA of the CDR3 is TGTGCTCTTGGTGAACTAGCCGGGGGATACGCCCCCGATAAACTCATCTTT. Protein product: CALGELAGGYAPDKLIF.

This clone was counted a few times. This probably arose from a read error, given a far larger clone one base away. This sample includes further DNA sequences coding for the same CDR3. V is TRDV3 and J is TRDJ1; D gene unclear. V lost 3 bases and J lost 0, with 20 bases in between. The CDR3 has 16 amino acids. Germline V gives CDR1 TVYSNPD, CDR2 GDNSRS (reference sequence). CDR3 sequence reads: CALPRSLPPHTDKLIF. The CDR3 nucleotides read TGTGCCTTACCACGTAGCTTACCCCCACACACCGATAAACTCATCTTT.

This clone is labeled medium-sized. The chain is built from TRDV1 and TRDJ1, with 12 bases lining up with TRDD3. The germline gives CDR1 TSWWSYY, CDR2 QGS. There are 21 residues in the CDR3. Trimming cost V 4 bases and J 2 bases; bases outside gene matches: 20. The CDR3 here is CALGVTLPTPWGIRETDKLIF. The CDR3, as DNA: TGTGCTCTTGGGGTCACCCTTCCTACGCCCTGGGGGATACGGGAAACCGATAAACTCATCTTT.

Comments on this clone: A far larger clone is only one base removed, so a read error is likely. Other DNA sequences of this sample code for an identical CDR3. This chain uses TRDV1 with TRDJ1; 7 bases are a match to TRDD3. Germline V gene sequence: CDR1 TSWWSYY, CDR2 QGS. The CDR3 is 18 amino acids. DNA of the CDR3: TGTGCTCTTGGGGAACGTAATATACTGGGGACCTACACCGATAAGCTCATCTTT. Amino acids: CALGERNILGTYTDKLIF.

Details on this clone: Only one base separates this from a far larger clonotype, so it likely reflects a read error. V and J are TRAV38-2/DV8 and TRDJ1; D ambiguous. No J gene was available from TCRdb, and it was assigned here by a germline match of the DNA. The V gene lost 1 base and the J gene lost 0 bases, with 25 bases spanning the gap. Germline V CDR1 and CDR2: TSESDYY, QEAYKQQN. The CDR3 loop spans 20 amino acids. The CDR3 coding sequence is TGTGCTTATAGGAGCACGTCGCTTCTCCCGGACTTCGCGTACACCGATAAACTCATCTTT. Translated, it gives CAYRSTSLLPDFAYTDKLIF.

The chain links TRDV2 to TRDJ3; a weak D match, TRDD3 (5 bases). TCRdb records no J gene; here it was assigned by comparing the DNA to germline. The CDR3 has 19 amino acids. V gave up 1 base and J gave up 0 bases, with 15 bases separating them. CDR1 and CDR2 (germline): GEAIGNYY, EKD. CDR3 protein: CACDTGESGPSWDTRQMFF. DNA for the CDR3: TGTGCCTGTGACACTGGGGAATCTGGACCCTCCTGGGACACCCGACAGATGTTTTTC.

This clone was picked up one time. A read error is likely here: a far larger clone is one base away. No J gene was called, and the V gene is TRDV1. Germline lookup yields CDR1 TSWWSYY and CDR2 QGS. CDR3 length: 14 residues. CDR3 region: CALGFCWYTDKLIF. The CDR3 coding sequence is TGTGCTCTTGGTTTCTGTTGGTACACCGATAAACTCATCTTC.

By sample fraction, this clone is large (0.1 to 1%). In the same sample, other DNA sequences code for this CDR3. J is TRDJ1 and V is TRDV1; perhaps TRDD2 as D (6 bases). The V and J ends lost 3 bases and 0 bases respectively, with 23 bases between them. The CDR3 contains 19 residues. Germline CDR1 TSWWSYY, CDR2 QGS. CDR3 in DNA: TGTGCTCTTGGGGATTCCAGACTTCCTCCGGGGGCTTACACCGATAAACTCATCTTT. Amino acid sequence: CALGDSRLPPGAYTDKLIF.

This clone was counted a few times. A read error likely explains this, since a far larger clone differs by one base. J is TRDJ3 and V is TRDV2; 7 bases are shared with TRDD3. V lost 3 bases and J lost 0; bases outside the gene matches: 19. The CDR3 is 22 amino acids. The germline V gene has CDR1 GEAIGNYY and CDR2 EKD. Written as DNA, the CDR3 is TGTGCCTGTGACGCCGGCGGGGGATCCCAACTTTTGCCCTCCTGGGACACCCGACAGATGTTTTTC. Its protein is CACDAGGGSQLLPSWDTRQMFF.

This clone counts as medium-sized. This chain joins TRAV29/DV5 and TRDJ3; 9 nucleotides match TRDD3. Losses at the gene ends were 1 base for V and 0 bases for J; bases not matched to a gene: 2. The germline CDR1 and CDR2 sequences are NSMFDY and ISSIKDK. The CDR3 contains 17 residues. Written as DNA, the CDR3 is TGTGCAGCAAGCTGGGGGATAAGCTCCTGGGACACCCGACAGATGTTTTTC. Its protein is CAASWGISSWDTRQMFF.

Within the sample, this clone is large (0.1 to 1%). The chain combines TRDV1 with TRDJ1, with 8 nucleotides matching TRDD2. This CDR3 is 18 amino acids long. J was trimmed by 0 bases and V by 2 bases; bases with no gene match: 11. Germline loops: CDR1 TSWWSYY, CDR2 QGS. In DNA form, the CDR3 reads TGTGCTCTTGGGGAATCTTCCTACTCTAAACTGTACACCGATAAACTCATCTTT. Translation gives CALGESSYSKLYTDKLIF.

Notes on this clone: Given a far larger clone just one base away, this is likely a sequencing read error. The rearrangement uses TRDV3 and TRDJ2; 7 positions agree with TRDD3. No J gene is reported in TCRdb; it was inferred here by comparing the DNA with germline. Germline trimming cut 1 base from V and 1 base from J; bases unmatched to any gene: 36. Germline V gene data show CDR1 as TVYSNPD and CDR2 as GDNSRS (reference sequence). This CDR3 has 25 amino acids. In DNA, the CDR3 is TGTGCCTTTAAGAACCGAATCCGTGACCTGGGGGGTTCCTTCAAGAGTTTTCTTTTGACAGCACAACTCTTCTTT. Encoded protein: CAFKNRIRDLGGSFKSFLLTAQLFF.

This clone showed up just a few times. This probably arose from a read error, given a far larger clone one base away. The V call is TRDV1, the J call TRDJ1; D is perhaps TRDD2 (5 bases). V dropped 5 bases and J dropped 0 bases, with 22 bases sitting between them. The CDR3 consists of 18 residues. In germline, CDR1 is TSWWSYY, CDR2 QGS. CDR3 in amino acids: CALGIILRSGTYTDKLIF. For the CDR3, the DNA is TGTGCTCTTGGGATCATCCTTCGGTCCGGAACTTACACCGATAAACTCATCTTT.

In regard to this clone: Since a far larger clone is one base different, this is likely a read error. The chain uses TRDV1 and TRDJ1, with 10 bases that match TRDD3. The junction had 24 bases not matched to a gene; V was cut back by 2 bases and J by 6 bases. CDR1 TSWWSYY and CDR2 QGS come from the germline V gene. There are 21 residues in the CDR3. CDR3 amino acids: CALGEVPKYPVLGDGPNKLIF. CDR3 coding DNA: TGTGCTCTTGGGGAAGTCCCAAAGTATCCCGTACTGGGGGATGGTCCCAATAAACTCATCTTT.

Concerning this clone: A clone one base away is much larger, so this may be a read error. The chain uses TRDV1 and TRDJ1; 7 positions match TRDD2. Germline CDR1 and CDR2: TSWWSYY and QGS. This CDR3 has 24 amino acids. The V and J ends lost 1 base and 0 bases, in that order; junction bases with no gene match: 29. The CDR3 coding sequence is TGTGCTCTTGGGGAACGCATGCCCCACTCTTTTCCTACGAGGCTGCAACCCTACACCGATAAACTCATCTTT. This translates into CALGERMPHSFPTRLQPYTDKLIF.

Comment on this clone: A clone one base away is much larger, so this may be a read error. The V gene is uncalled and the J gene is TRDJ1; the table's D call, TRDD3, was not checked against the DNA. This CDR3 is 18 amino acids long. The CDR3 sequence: CALGDPTDGGSVTDKLIF. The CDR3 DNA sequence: TGTGCTCTTGGGGACCCCACGGATGGGGGATCGGTAACCGATAAACTCATCTTT.

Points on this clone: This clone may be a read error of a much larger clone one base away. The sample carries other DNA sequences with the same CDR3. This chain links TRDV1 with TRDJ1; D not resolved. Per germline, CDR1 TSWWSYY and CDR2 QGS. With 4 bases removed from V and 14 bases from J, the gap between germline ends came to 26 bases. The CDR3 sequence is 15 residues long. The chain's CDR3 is CALGGARRPPRELIF. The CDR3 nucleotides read TGTGCTCTTGGGGGCGCCAGGAGGCCTCCGCGCGAGCTAATCTTT.

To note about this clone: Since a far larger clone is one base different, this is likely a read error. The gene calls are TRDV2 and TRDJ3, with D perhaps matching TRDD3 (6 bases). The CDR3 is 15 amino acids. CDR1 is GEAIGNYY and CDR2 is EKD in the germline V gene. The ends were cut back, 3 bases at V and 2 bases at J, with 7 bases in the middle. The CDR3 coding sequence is TGTGCCTGTGACGGGGGGACCTGGGACACCCGACAGATGTTTTTC. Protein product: CACDGGTWDTRQMFF.

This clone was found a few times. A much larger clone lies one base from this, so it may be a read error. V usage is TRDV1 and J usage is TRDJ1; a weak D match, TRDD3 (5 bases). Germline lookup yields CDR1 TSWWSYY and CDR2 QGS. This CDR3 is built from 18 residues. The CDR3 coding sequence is TGTGCTTTTGGGGAAGACCTAGAGAGCCCCCCGAACACCGATAAACTCATCTTT. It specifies CAFGEDLESPPNTDKLIF.

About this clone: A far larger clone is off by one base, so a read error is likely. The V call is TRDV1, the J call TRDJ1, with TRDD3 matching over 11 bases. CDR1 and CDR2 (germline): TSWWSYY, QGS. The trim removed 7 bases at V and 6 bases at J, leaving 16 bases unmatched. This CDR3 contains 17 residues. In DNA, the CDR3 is TGTGCTCTTGCCTTTCCTACCCCTCTGGGGGATACAAATAAACTCATCTTT. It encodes CALAFPTPLGDTNKLIF.

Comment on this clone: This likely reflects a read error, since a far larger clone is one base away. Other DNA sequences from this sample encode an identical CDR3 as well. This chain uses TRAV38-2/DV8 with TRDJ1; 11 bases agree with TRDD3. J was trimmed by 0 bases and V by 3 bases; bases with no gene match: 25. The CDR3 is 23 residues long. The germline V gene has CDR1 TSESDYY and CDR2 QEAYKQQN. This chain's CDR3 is CAYRKKASSLYTGGYAHTDKLIF. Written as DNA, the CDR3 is TGTGCTTATAGGAAGAAAGCTTCCTCCTTATATACTGGGGGATATGCTCACACCGATAAACTCATCTTT.

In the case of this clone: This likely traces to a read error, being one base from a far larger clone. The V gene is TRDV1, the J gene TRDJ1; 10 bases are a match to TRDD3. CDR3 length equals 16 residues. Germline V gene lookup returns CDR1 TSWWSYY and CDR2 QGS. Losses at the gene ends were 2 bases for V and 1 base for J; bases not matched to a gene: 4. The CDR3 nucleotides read TGTGCTCTTGGGGAAGCCGGGGGATACGCCACCGATAAACTCATCTTT. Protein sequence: CALGEAGGYATDKLIF.

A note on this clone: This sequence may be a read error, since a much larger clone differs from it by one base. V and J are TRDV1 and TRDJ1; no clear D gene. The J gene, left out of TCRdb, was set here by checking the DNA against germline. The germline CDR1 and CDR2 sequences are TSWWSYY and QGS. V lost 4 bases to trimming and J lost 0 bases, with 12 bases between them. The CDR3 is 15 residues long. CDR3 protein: CALGGKGSYTDKLIF. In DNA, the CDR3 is TGTGCTCTTGGGGGGAAGGGGTCGTACACCGATAAACTCATCTTT.

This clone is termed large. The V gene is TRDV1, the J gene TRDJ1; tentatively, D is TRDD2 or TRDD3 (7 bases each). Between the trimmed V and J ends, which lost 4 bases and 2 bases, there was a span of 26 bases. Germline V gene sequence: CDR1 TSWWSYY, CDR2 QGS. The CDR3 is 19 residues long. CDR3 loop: CALGACSYPSTGDTDKLIF. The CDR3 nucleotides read TGTGCTCTTGGGGCCTGTTCCTACCCCAGTACTGGGGATACCGATAAACTCATCTTT.

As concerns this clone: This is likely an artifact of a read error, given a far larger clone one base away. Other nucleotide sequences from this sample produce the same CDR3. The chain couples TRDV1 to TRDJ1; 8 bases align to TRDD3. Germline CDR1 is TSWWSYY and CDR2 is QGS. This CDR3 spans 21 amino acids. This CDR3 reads CALGELTIFGRSGGSTDKLIF. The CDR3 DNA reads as TGTGCTCTTGGGGAACTTACAATCTTCGGCCGTAGTGGGGGATCCACCGATAAACTTATCTTT.

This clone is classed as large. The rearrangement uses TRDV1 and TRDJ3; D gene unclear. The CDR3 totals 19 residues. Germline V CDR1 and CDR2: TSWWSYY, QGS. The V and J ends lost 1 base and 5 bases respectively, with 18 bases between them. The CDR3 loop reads CALGEPRELFYRDTRQMFF. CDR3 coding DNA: TGTGCTCTTGGGGAACCTCGAGAGCTCTTCTACCGGGACACCCGACAGATGTTTTTC.

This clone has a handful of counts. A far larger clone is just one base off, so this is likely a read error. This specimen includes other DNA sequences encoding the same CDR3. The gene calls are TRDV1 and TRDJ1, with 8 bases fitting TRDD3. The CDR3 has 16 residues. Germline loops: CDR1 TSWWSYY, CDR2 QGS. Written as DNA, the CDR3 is TGTGCCCTCACCTGGGGGAGGGGGCTGCACACCGATAAACTCATCTTT. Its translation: CALTWGRGLHTDKLIF.